A selection of T cell receptor beta chains follows, all from one sample in a study of T cells after yellow fever vaccination. One entry per CDR3 protein results from TCRdb running MiXCR on the 5' RACE reads. The sample has about 69,000 distinct CDR3 sequences; 5.5% to 7.5% are singletons. The starting material was CD4+ T cells sorted from PBMCs, obtained roughly 14 days after the first yellow fever vaccination. These receptors came from a man aged 18 to 35 who received the YFV17D yellow fever vaccine. Both conserved end residues are part of each CDR3. The D gene is left open where the match is weak. The listing skips clone size in some rows; elsewhere it reads once, few, many or a size class.

j_gene	abundance	len	v_gene	d_gene	CDR3aa	CDR3nt
TRBJ1-2	many	14	TRBV3-1	NA	CASSAITGSGGYTF	TGTGCCAGCAGCGCTATAACAGGGAGCGGCGGCTACACCTTC
TRBJ1-5	many	16	TRBV5-1	TRBD1	CASSPVAGGSNQPQHF	TGCGCCAGCAGCCCGGTCGCAGGGGGTAGCAATCAGCCCCAGCATTTT
TRBJ1-1	many	15	TRBV20-1	NA	CSATGHLTTNTEAFF	TGCAGTGCAACGGGACATCTCACGACAAACACTGAAGCTTTCTTT
TRBJ2-4	many	14	TRBV4-3	TRBD1	CASSRDRTGLIQYF	TGCGCCAGCAGCCGTGATCGGACAGGGTTGATTCAGTACTTC
TRBJ2-6	many	19	TRBV27	TRBD1	CASSLLGQGRTPGANVLTF	TGTGCCAGCAGTTTATTGGGACAGGGGAGAACTCCTGGGGCCAACGTCCTGACTTTC
TRBJ2-1	many	14	TRBV5-1	NA	CASSFPGSYNEQFF	TGCGCCAGCAGCTTTCCCGGCTCCTACAATGAGCAGTTCTTC
TRBJ2-1	many	15	TRBV24-1	TRBD2	CATSDPVGGWNEQFF	TGTGCCACCAGTGACCCTGTGGGGGGGTGGAATGAGCAGTTCTTC
TRBJ2-7	NA	14	TRBV7-2	TRBD1	CASSLNRGTYEQYF	TGTGCCAGCAGCTTAAACAGGGGTACCTACGAGCAGTACTTC
TRBJ2-7	many	15	TRBV6-5	NA	CASSYSRGQGYEQYF	TGTGCCAGCAGTTACTCCCGGGGACAAGGCTACGAGCAGTACTTC
TRBJ1-5	many	13	TRBV7-8	NA	CASSLRGKGPQHF	TGTGCCAGCAGCCTTAGGGGTAAGGGGCCCCAGCATTTT
TRBJ2-2	many	15	TRBV7-7	TRBD1	CASSFGQGLSGELFF	TGTGCCAGCAGCTTCGGACAGGGGTTGTCCGGGGAGCTGTTTTTT
TRBJ1-6	many	17	TRBV6-5	TRBD1	CASSYSAGGVYNSPLHF	TGTGCCAGCAGTTACTCGGCAGGGGGCGTCTATAATTCACCCCTCCACTTT
TRBJ2-1	many	16	TRBV18	TRBD2	CASSPSTWGLAPEQFF	TGTGCCAGCTCACCCTCCACCTGGGGACTAGCGCCAGAGCAGTTCTTC
TRBJ2-5	many	12	TRBV12-3/TRBV12-4	NA	CASSSTQETQYF	TGTGCCAGCAGTTCCACTCAAGAGACCCAGTACTTC
TRBJ1-1	many	14	TRBV12-3/TRBV12-4	TRBD1	CASRPTGVIGEAFF	TGTGCCAGCAGACCGACAGGGGTTATTGGTGAAGCTTTCTTT
TRBJ1-1	many	13	TRBV5-1	NA	CASSLEQNTEAFF	TGCGCCAGCAGCTTGGAGCAGAACACTGAAGCTTTCTTT
TRBJ1-1	many	14	TRBV6-5	NA	CASSSNRRNTEAFF	TGTGCCAGCAGTTCCAACCGTAGGAACACTGAAGCTTTCTTT
TRBJ2-1	many	17	TRBV6-2/TRBV6-3	TRBD2	CASSYPPGRGGLGEQFF	TGTGCCAGCAGTTACCCCCCCGGGCGGGGGGGCCTCGGTGAGCAGTTCTTC
TRBJ2-7	many	14	TRBV4-3	NA	CASARVLGSYEQYF	TGCGCCAGCGCCAGGGTCCTAGGGTCCTACGAGCAGTACTTC
TRBJ2-1	many	15	TRBV5-4	TRBD1	CASSLDRVKINEQFF	TGTGCCAGCAGTCTGGACAGGGTAAAGATCAATGAGCAGTTCTTC
TRBJ1-1	few	13	TRBV19	NA	CASSISPGPEAFF	TGTGCCAGTAGTATATCTCCGGGACCTGAAGCTTTCTTT
TRBJ2-5	many	13	TRBV27	TRBD1	CASRVRGRETQYF	TGTGCCAGCAGGGTCAGGGGGAGAGAGACCCAGTACTTC
TRBJ2-2	many	15	TRBV4-2	TRBD2	CASSQLAGDTGELFF	TGTGCCAGCAGCCAACTAGCGGGGGACACCGGGGAGCTGTTTTTT
TRBJ1-1	many	15	TRBV11-2	TRBD1	CASSLGTGWAGEAFF	TGTGCCAGCAGCTTAGGGACAGGGTGGGCCGGTGAAGCTTTCTTT
TRBJ1-6	many	15	TRBV4-3	NA	CASSQVGQGESPLHF	TGCGCCAGCAGCCAAGTCGGGCAGGGTGAATCACCCCTCCACTTT
TRBJ2-5	many	15	TRBV6-2/TRBV6-3	NA	CASTGRGIFEETQYF	TGTGCCAGCACAGGACGGGGTATTTTTGAGGAGACCCAGTACTTC
TRBJ2-1	many	14	TRBV5-1	TRBD2	CASSLEASGGEQFF	TGCGCCAGCAGCTTGGAGGCTAGCGGCGGGGAGCAGTTCTTC
TRBJ1-1	many	15	TRBV27	NA	CASSFRRQANTEAFF	TGTGCCAGCAGTTTTCGACGGCAGGCGAACACTGAAGCTTTCTTT
TRBJ1-2	many	14	TRBV2	TRBD1	CASSEETGGLGYTF	TGTGCCAGCAGTGAGGAGACAGGGGGTCTGGGCTACACCTTC
TRBJ2-7	many	14	TRBV6-1	NA	CASSEDRDSYEQYF	TGTGCCAGCAGTGAAGACCGGGACTCCTACGAGCAGTACTTC
TRBJ2-5	many	14	TRBV7-2	NA	CASSLARYQETQYF	TGTGCCAGCAGCTTAGCGAGGTACCAAGAGACCCAGTACTTC
TRBJ1-1	many	14	TRBV5-6	NA	CASSLGTANTEAFF	TGTGCCAGCAGCTTGGGGACAGCGAACACTGAAGCTTTCTTT